This T cell receptor (beta chain) is drawn from a study of cytomegalovirus exposure and HLA in healthy donors. Study context: The Caucasian-associated ancestry cluster contained 81% of the roughly 400 genotyped donors.

General study results and limits: According to a later analysis, most TCR beta chains associated with CMV appeared HLA-restricted. In a later analysis, a missense DCLRE1C variant was linked to TCR beta V- and J-gene trimming.

V lost 4 bases, J lost 8 bases, and 14 bases lay in between. The V gene's germline CDR1 is MNHEY and CDR2 SVGAGI. This CDR3 is 13 amino acids long. About this clone itself: As yet, its antigen is unknown.

The PCR employed 60 Vbeta primers together with 13 Jbeta primers. How the authors handled the data: A later analysis counted 65 million to 80 million unique TCR beta chains, some 11 million shared. Profiled with immunoSEQ multiplex PCR; TCRdb holds only in-frame clones, not every one. V, J and clone size are those of that table, while D and trimming were read from the DNA. The table has some 180,000 clones, around 80% seen once. The gene calls are TRBV6-5 and TRBJ2-5, with D hard to call. This receptor was taken from a girl between 5 and 17 years old in good health and CMV-seropositive. The sample consisted of PBMCs. This CDR3 is CASSSPRSYTQYF. In nucleotides, the CDR3 is TGTGCCAGCAGTTCCCCCCGTTCCTATACCCAGTACTTC.